These 10 T cell receptor beta chains came from one sample sequenced in a study of metastatic and nonmetastatic thyroid tumors. Via MiXCR, TCRdb re-called the PCR reads. The data contain about 30,000 clones, roughly 3.7% of them singletons. Not a single patient had been given any form of treatment at any point before undergoing thyroid surgery. The sample taken for sequencing was blood. The origin of the receptors is a female donor with papillary thyroid cancer or a benign thyroid nodule (not recorded which). Some clones in this sample may be carry-over from other donors' samples.

The gene calls are TRBV24-1 and TRBJ2-1; 10 bases map to TRBD1. Trimming at V came to 4 bases and at J to 1 base, leaving 3 bases not matched to a gene. Germline values: CDR1 KGHDR, CDR2 SFDVKD. The CDR3 has 16 amino acids. CDR3 sequence (DNA): TGTGCCACCAGTGACCTGGGACAGGGGTCCTACAATGAGCAGTTCTTC. Translation gives CATSDLGQGSYNEQFF.

A word on this clone: The junction differs from germline at one of its ends, possibly a read error. The gene calls are TRBV10-2 and TRBJ2-6, with a tentative D call TRBD1 (6 bases). This CDR3 spans 15 amino acids. The germline CDR1 and CDR2 sequences are WSHSY and SAAADI. For the CDR3, the DNA is TGCGCCAACAGTGACAGGTACTCTGCGGCGAACGTCCTGACTTTC. This codes for CANSDRYSAANVLTF.

V and J are TRBV6-2 or TRBV6-3 and TRBJ2-1; 10 nucleotides line up with TRBD2. This CDR3 has 15 residues. Unmatched junction bases numbered 13, after V lost 8 bases and J lost 9 bases. Germline-derived CDR1 and CDR2 are MNHEY and SVGEGT. CDR3 nucleotides: TGTGCCAGCGGTCCCCTAGCGGGAGACAACAGTGAGCAGTTCTTC. It translates to CASGPLAGDNSEQFF.

Written as DNA, the CDR3 is TGTGCCAGCAGTTTACTCGGGCTGCAATATGGCTACACCTTC. Protein sequence: CASSLLGLQYGYTF. The chain recombines TRBV28 with TRBJ1-2; D remains ambiguous. V was pared by 2 bases and J by 5 bases, with 12 bases between. CDR3 length equals 14 residues. Per germline, CDR1 MDHEN and CDR2 SYDVKM.

The chain has TRBV12-3 or TRBV12-4 and TRBJ2-3, with D possibly being TRBD1 or TRBD2 (6 bases each). This CDR3 contains 13 residues. V lost 6 bases to trimming and J lost 2 bases, with 9 bases between them. The CDR3 DNA follows: TGTGCCAGCAGCGGGGGCTACACAGATACGCAGTATTTT. Protein: CASSGGYTDTQYF.

In its sample, this clone was seen a few times. This sequence joins TRBV5-1 and TRBJ1-2; perhaps TRBD1 as D (6 bases). The V gene lost 1 base and the J gene lost 7 bases, with 14 bases spanning the gap. The CDR3 has 14 amino acids. CDR1 is SGHRS and CDR2 is YFSETQ in the germline V gene. CDR3: CASSLSSGAGGYTF. Written as DNA, the CDR3 is TGCGCCAGCAGCTTGAGTTCAGGGGCGGGTGGCTACACCTTC.

The chain is built from TRBV13 and TRBJ2-2, with no clear D. V dropped 5 bases and J dropped 1 base, with 14 bases sitting between them. Germline V lookup: CDR1 PRHDT, CDR2 FYEKMQ (reference sequence). This CDR3 contains 16 residues. CDR3 in amino acids: CASSPRTHLNTGELFF. The CDR3 DNA is TGTGCCAGCAGCCCGAGGACCCACCTGAACACCGGGGAGCTGTTTTTT.

A remark on this clone: An end of the junction does not agree with germline; a read error may underlie this. The J gene is TRBJ1-1, the V gene TRBV28, with D perhaps matching TRBD1 (6 bases). Germline CDR1 and CDR2: MDHEN and SYDVKM. The CDR3 contains 13 residues. In nucleotides, the CDR3 is TGTGCCAGCAGTTTGCATCCGGGGGCTGAGGCTTTCTTT. Its translation: CASSLHPGAEAFF.

This clone was seen more than once but under ten times. The chain couples TRBV20-1 to TRBJ2-2; 8 bases map to TRBD1. The CDR3 totals 16 residues. The J segment lost 4 bases and the V segment lost 0 bases, leaving 7 bases of the junction unmatched. The V gene's germline CDR1 is DFQATT and CDR2 SNEGSKA (reference sequence). CDR3 in DNA: TGCAGTGCTAGAGACCGTTCCAGGGGGCTCACCGGGGAGCTGTTTTTT. This translates into CSARDRSRGLTGELFF.

This clone has a count of ten or more. This sequence joins TRBV11-2 and TRBJ2-7; 10 nucleotides align to TRBD2. The trim removed 3 bases at V and 7 bases at J, leaving 3 bases unmatched. There are 13 residues in the CDR3. Germline-derived CDR1 and CDR2 are SGHAT and FQNNGV. CDR3 in amino acids: CASSLSLAGEQYF. In nucleotides, the CDR3 is TGTGCCAGCAGCTTGTCACTAGCGGGGGAGCAGTACTTC.